Below are 17 T cell receptor beta chains sequenced from a single sample in a study of CD8 T cells in ankylosing spondylitis (dated by TCRdb to 2016 to 2017). The method was 5' RACE. TCRdb lists the instrument as Illumina HiSeq 2500. TCRdb took the public reads, trimmed them with fastp at Q25, ran MiXCR for clone calling and kept in-frame beta chains. When rows share a CDR3 protein, they turn into one entry using the most common DNA and genes. A total of around 120,000 distinct CDR3 sequences appear in this sample, approximately 14% of them only once. The leading ten clones occupy about 3% of the sample. Sequencing was carried out using blood, either unsorted or a sorted T cell fraction (not recorded which). The source of these receptors is a female donor with ankylosing spondylitis or in good health (not recorded which).

This chain joins TRBV7-2 and TRBJ2-1; 9 bases are shared with TRBD2. The CDR3 has 16 amino acids. J was trimmed by 5 bases and V by 1 base; bases with no gene match: 6. The germline V gene has CDR1 SGHTA and CDR2 FQGNSA. The CDR3 DNA follows: TGTGCCAGCAGCTTAGGGGGCGGGAGGGCCAACAATGAGCAGTTCTTC. Protein product: CASSLGGGRANNEQFF.

Concerning this clonotype: One end of the junction is discordant with germline, which a read error may explain. J is TRBJ2-1 and V is TRBV6-4, with D perhaps TRBD2 (7 bases). The CDR3 spans 16 residues. Germline V CDR1 and CDR2: MRHNA, SNTAGT. The chain's CDR3 is CASSDLAGASYNGQFF. DNA of the CDR3: TGTGCCAGCAGTGACTTGGCGGGGGCCTCCTACAATGGGCAGTTCTTC.

This clonotype occurred a few times. The genes are TRBV7-9 and TRBJ1-2; D ambiguous. The germline V gene encodes CDR1 SEHNR and CDR2 FQNEAQ (reference sequence). This CDR3 spans 13 amino acids. V lost 2 bases, J lost 4 bases, and 8 bases lay in between. The CDR3 nucleotides read TGTGCCAGCAGCTTAAATAGCTTCTATGGCTACACCTTC. Translation gives CASSLNSFYGYTF.

A few counts support this clonotype. The CDR3 is CASSLGQGGDGYTF. CDR3 sequence (DNA): TGCGCCAGCAGCTTGGGACAGGGGGGAGATGGCTACACCTTC. This chain links TRBV5-1 with TRBJ1-2, with 9 nucleotides matching TRBD1. The J segment lost 6 bases and the V segment lost 0 bases, leaving 3 bases of the junction unmatched. The germline gives CDR1 SGHRS, CDR2 YFSETQ. This CDR3 is built from 14 residues.

This clonotype was seen a handful of times. This sequence joins TRBV5-1 and TRBJ2-5; D gene uncertain. Germline assignment: CDR1 SGHRS and CDR2 YFSETQ. The length of the CDR3 is 13 residues. V was trimmed by 1 base and J by 1 base, leaving 5 bases between them. CDR3 nucleotides: TGCGCCAGCAGCTTGAGGCCCCAAGAGACCCAGTACTTC. It yields the protein CASSLRPQETQYF.

There are many counts of this clonotype. The rearrangement joins TRBV2 to TRBJ2-6; 7 nucleotides agree with TRBD1. Germline CDR1 SNHLY, CDR2 FYNNEI. V lost 4 bases to trimming and J lost 4 bases; unmatched junction nucleotides: 7. The CDR3 has 16 residues. This CDR3 reads CASSVDRAPGANVLTF. The CDR3 bases are TGTGCCAGCAGTGTAGACAGGGCGCCCGGGGCCAACGTCCTGACTTTC. Full variable domain (remainder filled in from reference TRBV2 and TRBJ2-6): EPEVTQTPSHQVTQMGQEVILRCVPISNHLYFYWYRQILGQKVEFLVSFYNNEISEKSEIFDDQFSVERPDGSNFTLKIRSTKLEDSAMYFCASSVDRAPGANVLTFGAGSRLTVL.

The chain combines TRBV5-1 with TRBJ2-1, with D perhaps TRBD2 (6 bases). V lost 2 bases, J lost 8 bases, and 14 bases lay in between. CDR3 length equals 14 residues. Germline values: CDR1 SGHRS, CDR2 YFSETQ. CDR3 amino acids: CASSLVTSLDEQFF. The CDR3 DNA sequence: TGCGCCAGCAGCTTAGTGACTAGTTTAGATGAGCAGTTCTTC.

Details on this clonotype: A much larger clone is a single base away; this may be a read error. The rearrangement uses TRBV20-1 and TRBJ2-3; the D is unclear. CDR3 length: 13 amino acids. Looked up from germline, CDR1 is DFQATT and CDR2 is SNEGSKA (reference sequence). The CDR3 here is CGANWPVTDTQYF. CDR3 sequence (DNA): TGCGGTGCTAATTGGCCGGTTACAGATACGCAGTATTTT.

This clonotype was detected ten times or more. This chain connects TRBV3-1 to TRBJ2-7; 8 positions match TRBD2. CDR3 length: 15 amino acids. J lost 6 bases, V lost 4 bases, and 11 bases had no gene match. Germline assignment: CDR1 LGHDT and CDR2 YNNKEL (reference sequence). CDR3 protein: CASSPTSGAVGEQYF. CDR3 DNA: TGTGCCAGCAGCCCTACTAGCGGTGCGGTCGGCGAGCAGTACTTC.

This clonotype was seen many times. The genes are TRBV12-3 or TRBV12-4 and TRBJ2-2; TRBD1 agrees at 11 bases. V lost 6 bases, J lost 7 bases, and 7 bases stayed unmatched. This CDR3 spans 15 amino acids. CDR3 loop: CASSLGQGENGELFF. For the CDR3, the DNA is TGTGCCAGCAGCCTGGGACAGGGGGAGAACGGGGAGCTGTTTTTT.

This clonotype has ten or more counts. The rearrangement links TRBV6-1 to TRBJ2-3; 13 bases match TRBD2. Unmatched junction bases numbered 7, after V lost 6 bases and J lost 4 bases. The CDR3 spans 16 residues. CDR1 and CDR2 (germline): MNHNS, SASEGT. Here the CDR3 reads CASRETSGRTSDTQYF. CDR3 sequence (DNA): TGTGCCAGCAGGGAGACTAGCGGGAGGACTTCAGATACGCAGTATTTT.

This clonotype was seen repeatedly, ten times or more. The V gene is TRBV20-1, the J gene TRBJ1-2; 7 bases align to TRBD1. Losses at the gene ends were 4 bases for V and 6 bases for J; bases not matched to a gene: 11. This CDR3 is built from 14 residues. Germline V gives CDR1 DFQATT, CDR2 SNEGSKA (reference sequence). CDR3 DNA sequence: TGCAGTGCTATATCTAGTTCAGGGGGAGATGGCTACACCTTC. As protein: CSAISSSGGDGYTF.

This clonotype showed up many times. The V and J genes are TRBV10-3 and TRBJ2-1, with TRBD2 matching 10 bases. The CDR3 is 13 residues long. Germline CDR1 ENHRY, CDR2 SYGVKD. J gave up 7 bases and V 11 bases, and 8 bases lay outside the gene matches. CDR3 residues: CAVSGRVANEQFF. The CDR3 DNA sequence: TGTGCCGTGAGCGGGAGGGTTGCGAATGAGCAGTTCTTC.

The chain is built from TRBV10-3 and TRBJ2-1; 9 positions agree with TRBD2. The CDR3 runs to 17 residues. The junction had 16 bases not matched to a gene; V was cut back by 4 bases and J by 9 bases. Germline CDR1 is ENHRY and CDR2 is SYGVKD. CDR3 protein: CAISVGEGSGRVGEQFF. DNA of the CDR3: TGTGCCATCAGTGTCGGCGAGGGTAGCGGGAGAGTCGGTGAGCAGTTCTTC.

This clonotype was counted ten times or more. The rearrangement uses TRBV20-1 and TRBJ1-1; D is possibly TRBD1 (5 bases). The CDR3 contains 12 residues. Looked up from germline, CDR1 is DFQATT and CDR2 is SNEGSKA (reference sequence). V was trimmed by 4 bases and J by 6 bases, leaving 12 bases between them. In DNA form, the CDR3 reads TGCAGTGCTAACGGGGGTACGCCTGAAGCTTTCTTT. Translation gives CSANGGTPEAFF.

V and J are TRBV10-3 and TRBJ2-7; TRBD2 agrees at 9 bases. The CDR3 extends over 16 amino acids. Germline-derived CDR1 and CDR2 are ENHRY and SYGVKD. After removal of 0 bases from V and 2 bases from J, the junction contained 5 bases not matched to a gene. CDR3 residues: CAISESRAGGPYEQYF. The DNA for the CDR3 is TGTGCCATCAGTGAGTCGAGAGCGGGGGGTCCCTACGAGCAGTACTTC.

This clonotype has ten or more counts. This sequence joins TRBV11-2 and TRBJ2-2; TRBD2 matches 8 bases. The V segment lost 3 bases and the J segment 4 bases; nucleotides outside the gene matches: 4. The CDR3 has 15 amino acids. The V gene's germline CDR1 is SGHAT and CDR2 FQNNGV. The CDR3 sequence is CASSFGLAGTGELFF. The CDR3 DNA sequence: TGTGCCAGCAGCTTTGGACTAGCTGGCACCGGGGAGCTGTTTTTT. The full variable domain, with the rest looked up from reference TRBV11-2 and TRBJ2-2, is EAGVAQSPRYKIIEKRQSVAFWCNPISGHATLYWYQQILGQGPKLLIQFQNNGVVDDSQLPKDRFSAERLKGVDSTLKIQPAKLEDSAVYLCASSFGLAGTGELFFGEGSRLTVL.